The clone carrying this T cell receptor beta chain was observed a few times. These data belong to a study of TIL therapy for anti-PD-1-resistant metastatic lung cancer. Germline-derived CDR1 and CDR2 are SGDLS and YYNGEE. Between the trimmed V and J ends, which lost 0 bases and 2 bases, there was a span of 8 bases. The CDR3 length is 15 residues. This was the immunoSEQ v3 assay. Using immunoSEQ multiplex PCR, the repertoire was profiled, and TCRdb retains in-frame clones only, with some absent. The sample records about 60,000 clones, around 86% being singletons. Sample time point: pre-treatment sample, taken before nivolumab and TIL therapy.

The rearrangement links TRBV9 to TRBJ2-2; D call uncertain. The sequence was collected from a person aged 25 to 85 with non-small cell lung cancer. The material was blood, obtained at baseline. Here the CDR3 DNA reads TGTGCCAGCAGCGTAGCCCAGGACAACACCGGGGAGCTGTTTTTT. It specifies CASSVAQDNTGELFF.